The rows below give T cell receptor beta chains drawn from one sample of a study of T cell responses to AZD1222 COVID-19 vaccine. Measured with immunoSEQ multiplex PCR; TCRdb has only the in-frame clones, and not every one. Of under 30,000 clones detected, around 92% appear once; the ten largest clones hold over 7%. The specimen was peripheral blood, collected 28 days after the second AZD1222 dose. The receptor source for this set is an adult who received the AZD1222 COVID-19 vaccine. Each CDR3 is given with its conserved first and last residue. D genes are given only for firm matches. Only some rows state a clone size, as once, few, many or a class for expanded clones.

DNA,CDR3,J,size,D,V
TGTGCCAGCAGCCCAGGGGGCGCCCCGAACACCGGGGAGCTGTTTTTT,CASSPGGAPNTGELFF,TRBJ2-2,-,TRBD1,TRBV7-2
TGTGCCAGCAGTTCATCTATAGGGATTGGGATCTATGGCTACACCTTC,CASSSSIGIGIYGYTF,TRBJ1-2,-,-,TRBV28
TGTGCCAGCTCACCAATATTGACAGATGGCTACACCTTC,CASSPILTDGYTF,TRBJ1-2,-,-,TRBV18
TGTGCCAGCAGCTTGCGGGGGCCCGTCACCGGGGAGCTGTTTTTT,CASSLRGPVTGELFF,TRBJ2-2,-,-,TRBV5-6
TGTGCCACCAGCAGAGATGGGCAATCCCAGGGTCCGGATTCACCCCTCCACTTT,CATSRDGQSQGPDSPLHF,TRBJ1-6,once,-,TRBV15
TGCAGTGCTAGTCGCAAGGGTAATGAGCAGTTCTTC,CSASRKGNEQFF,TRBJ2-1,-,-,TRBV20-1
TGCGCCAGCAGCCGGGTTACGGGACCTAATGAAAAACTGTTTTTT,CASSRVTGPNEKLFF,TRBJ1-4,-,-,TRBV4-3
TGTGCCAGCAGCCAAGATCCTAGCGGGAACACCGGGGAGCTGTTTTTT,CASSQDPSGNTGELFF,TRBJ2-2,-,TRBD2,TRBV4-2
TGTGCCAGCAGCTTACTTCCAGCGGGACAAAATTACAATGAGCAGTTCTTC,CASSLLPAGQNYNEQFF,TRBJ2-1,-,-,TRBV7-2
TGTGCCAGCAGTTTTCGAGGGAGGGCCTATAATTCACCCCTCCACTTT,CASSFRGRAYNSPLHF,TRBJ1-6,-,-,TRBV28
TGTGCCAGCAGATTGGACGCTACCTACGAGCAGTACTTC,CASRLDATYEQYF,TRBJ2-7,-,-,TRBV12-3/TRBV12-4
TGTGCCAGCGTTCCACGCGGGAACGGGGCCGGGGAGCTGTTTTTT,CASVPRGNGAGELFF,TRBJ2-2,-,-,TRBV27
TGTGCCAGCAGCTTTCCCGGGACGCGGGTAACTAATGAAAAACTGTTTTTT,CASSFPGTRVTNEKLFF,TRBJ1-4,-,-,TRBV7-9
TGCGCCAGCAGCCATACTACAGGGGACTATGGCTACACCTTC,CASSHTTGDYGYTF,TRBJ1-2,once,TRBD1,TRBV4-3
TGTGCCAGTAGCTTTTTCCAGGGGGCGAGAGGGCAAGAGACCCAGTACTTC,CASSFFQGARGQETQYF,TRBJ2-5,-,TRBD1,TRBV19
TGTGCCCGAAGGAACACCGGGGAGCTGTTTTTT,CARRNTGELFF,TRBJ2-2,-,-,TRBV30
TGTGCCAGCAGTGCGGACAGTCTAAACTATGGCTACACCTTC,CASSADSLNYGYTF,TRBJ1-2,once,-,TRBV6-2/TRBV6-3
TGTGCCAGCAGTTTTCAGGGGGGGGGTGGCTACACCTTC,CASSFQGGGGYTF,TRBJ1-2,-,TRBD1,TRBV27
TGTGCCAGCAGCCTCTCCGGCGGGAGTATCCCGTACGAGCAGTACTTC,CASSLSGGSIPYEQYF,TRBJ2-7,-,TRBD2,TRBV5-4
TGCGCCAGCAGCTTGTATGGGGCCGTGGGGACAGATACGCAGTATTTT,CASSLYGAVGTDTQYF,TRBJ2-3,once,-,TRBV5-1
TGTGCCATCAGTGATCGGGATGATCAGCCCCAGCATTTT,CAISDRDDQPQHF,TRBJ1-5,few,-,TRBV10-3
TGCGCCAGCAGCCCTGGACAGTCCTACGAGCAGTACTTC,CASSPGQSYEQYF,TRBJ2-7,once,-,TRBV5-1
TGTGCCAGCAGCGTACTCACAGGGGGCCACACTGAAGCTTTCTTT,CASSVLTGGHTEAFF,TRBJ1-1,-,TRBD1,TRBV9
TGTGCCACCAGCAAAGGAGGCGGGAGGTACTCTGGGGCCAACGTCCTGACTTTC,CATSKGGGRYSGANVLTF,TRBJ2-6,-,TRBD2,TRBV15
TGTGCCAGCAGCTCGACAGGGAGCTCCTATAATTCACCCCTCCACTTT,CASSSTGSSYNSPLHF,TRBJ1-6,-,TRBD1,TRBV5-6
TGCGCCAGCAGCCAGAAAACCGGGACAGGGGGGGAAAAACTGTTTTTT,CASSQKTGTGGEKLFF,TRBJ1-4,once,TRBD1,TRBV4-3
TGCAGCGTTGAAGGGCCGAGGGAGGGCCGTTTCAATGAGCAGTTCTTC,CSVEGPREGRFNEQFF,TRBJ2-1,-,TRBD2,TRBV29-1
TGTGCCATCATGGGCCCCAGCACAGATACGCAGTATTTT,CAIMGPSTDTQYF,TRBJ2-3,-,-,TRBV10-3
TGTGCCAGCAGCCCGAGCCCCGACAGATCCCTCTACGAGCAGTACTTC,CASSPSPDRSLYEQYF,TRBJ2-7,-,-,TRBV7-2
TGCGCCAGCAGCTTGGATGCTAGCGGGAGGGTAAACGAGCAGTACTTC,CASSLDASGRVNEQYF,TRBJ2-7,-,TRBD2,TRBV5-1
TGTGCTAGCAGCCCGACTCCGGAGAGGCAAGAGACCCAGTACTTC,CASSPTPERQETQYF,TRBJ2-5,-,-,TRBV7-7
TGTGCCAGTAGTATCGTGGGTCGGGGTGGCTACACCTTC,CASSIVGRGGYTF,TRBJ1-2,-,-,TRBV19
TGTGCCAGCTCACCACCGAGACAGGCCAGCGCAGATACGCAGTATTTT,CASSPPRQASADTQYF,TRBJ2-3,-,-,TRBV18
TGTGCCAGCAGCTCCGGGTTCTACGAGCAGTACTTC,CASSSGFYEQYF,TRBJ2-7,once,-,TRBV28
TGCGCCAGCAGCTTGGGGGGGTCGAGCATCGAGGCTTTCTTT,CASSLGGSSIEAFF,TRBJ1-1,-,-,TRBV5-1
TGTGCCAGTAGTATACTCGGCGAGCAGTTCTTC,CASSILGEQFF,TRBJ2-1,-,-,TRBV19
TGTGCCAGCAGCTTCGGCGGGAGGTCCTACAATGAGCAGTTCTTC,CASSFGGRSYNEQFF,TRBJ2-1,-,TRBD2,TRBV5-4
TGCGCCAGCAGGGGCCTTGCAACTAATGAAAAACTGTTTTTT,CASRGLATNEKLFF,TRBJ1-4,-,-,TRBV5-1
TGTGCCAGCAGCTGGGGGGGTCGGATTGAGCAGTTCTTC,CASSWGGRIEQFF,TRBJ2-1,-,TRBD2,TRBV11-2
TGCGCCAGCACGTGGAGGGAGGGCTCCGGGGAGCTGTTTTTT,CASTWREGSGELFF,TRBJ2-2,-,TRBD2,TRBV5-1
TGCGCCAGCAGCTTGGCTGGCGGCACTAGCACAGATACGCAGTATTTT,CASSLAGGTSTDTQYF,TRBJ2-3,-,-,TRBV5-1
TGTGCCAGCAGCTTTGGACCGAACTCTGGAAACACCATATATTTT,CASSFGPNSGNTIYF,TRBJ1-3,-,-,TRBV7-2
TGTGCCACCAGTGATTTCACTAGCGGGAGTTACGAGCAGTACTTC,CATSDFTSGSYEQYF,TRBJ2-7,-,TRBD2,TRBV24-1